Each of the 26 T cell receptor beta chains below was sequenced from the same sample in a study of blood T cell repertoires in COVID-19. Sequencing used immunoSEQ multiplex PCR; TCRdb keeps in-frame clones, though not all of them. The data show 130,000 to 150,000 clones, with roughly 80% seen just once and 4.5% to 5.5% held by the top ten. Sequenced: peripheral blood. All receptors derive from a human donor in a cohort sampled during active COVID-19.

V gene TRBV28 combines with J gene TRBJ2-7, with D possibly matching TRBD2 (6 bases). CDR1 MDHEN and CDR2 SYDVKM come from the germline V gene. The CDR3 is made up of 12 amino acids. The V end was cut by 6 bases, the J end by 7 bases, with 13 bases between. The chain's CDR3 is CASSREVGEQYV. CDR3 coding DNA: TGTGCCAGCAGCAGGGAGGTCGGGGAGCAGTACGTC.

This rearrangement joins TRBV2 to TRBJ2-1, with D possibly being TRBD1 (6 bases). The V and J ends lost 4 bases and 8 bases respectively, with 9 bases between them. Germline assignment: CDR1 SNHLY and CDR2 FYNNEI. The CDR3 has 12 residues. CDR3 region: CASSATGHEQFF. Written as DNA, the CDR3 is TGTGCCAGCAGTGCTACAGGGCATGAGCAGTTCTTC.

The J gene is TRBJ2-1, the V gene TRBV3-1 (or the pseudogene TRBV3-2); tentative D call: TRBD2 (5 bases). Germline V gene lookup returns CDR1 LGHDT and CDR2 YNNKEL (reference sequence). The CDR3 loop spans 17 amino acids. Between the trimmed V and J ends, which lost 0 bases and 0 bases, there was a span of 12 bases. CDR3 loop: CASSQESVRGSYNEQFF. The CDR3 bases are TGTGCCAGCAGCCAAGAAAGTGTCCGGGGCTCCTACAATGAGCAGTTCTTC.

The rearrangement joins TRBV15 to TRBJ2-5; TRBD2 is a possible D gene (5 bases). This CDR3 region has 13 residues. Germline-derived CDR1 and CDR2 are LNHNV and YYDKDF (reference sequence). With 5 bases removed from V and 5 bases from J, the gap between germline ends came to 12 bases. DNA of the CDR3: TGTGCCACCAGCCCCCAGGAGGCGGAGACCCAGTACTTC. Translating it yields CATSPQEAETQYF.

V usage is TRBV7-2 and J usage is TRBJ1-4, with 9 bases aligning to TRBD1. The CDR3 contains 15 residues. Germline assignment: CDR1 SGHTA and CDR2 FQGNSA. With 5 bases clipped from V and 7 bases from J, the junction kept 8 bases outside the gene matches. CDR3 DNA: TGTGCCAGCAGCCCGTTGACAGGGGGATTTGAAAAACTGTTTTTT. This sequence encodes CASSPLTGGFEKLFF.

The V gene is TRBV11-2, the J gene TRBJ2-7; TRBD2 matches at 9 bases. Looked up from germline, CDR1 is SGHAT and CDR2 is FQNNGV. The CDR3 has 13 residues. CDR3: CASSFAKGRGRDV. In nucleotides, the CDR3 is TGTGCCAGCAGCTTCGCAAAGGGTCGCGGGAGGGATGTC.

This chain uses TRBV16 with TRBJ2-1; possible D gene TRBD1, 5 bases. The CDR3 loop spans 15 amino acids. The germline V and J ends were trimmed by 0 bases and 8 bases, with 14 bases remaining between them. Germline V CDR1 and CDR2: KGHSY, FQNENV. This chain's CDR3 is CASSQSSRLGDEQFF. Written as DNA, the CDR3 is TGTGCCAGCAGCCAATCCTCCCGCCTAGGGGATGAGCAGTTCTTC.

This chain connects TRBV7-3 to TRBJ2-3; possibly TRBD1 for D (5 bases). The CDR3 runs to 14 residues. V was pared by 5 bases and J by 1 base, with 10 bases between. CDR1 and CDR2 from the germline V gene are SGHTA and FQGTGA. The chain's CDR3 is CASSRDSRTDTQYF. CDR3 sequence (DNA): TGTGCCAGCAGCCGCGACAGCCGCACAGATACGCAGTATTTT.

This sequence joins TRBV24-1 and TRBJ2-7; 11 bases match TRBD2. The CDR3 contains 15 residues. Germline trimming cut 4 bases from V and 6 bases from J; bases unmatched to any gene: 7. Germline V gene data show CDR1 as KGHDR and CDR2 as SFDVKD. CDR3 residues: CATSEVAGGPIEQYV. The CDR3 DNA sequence: TGTGCCACCAGTGAGGTAGCGGGAGGGCCCATCGAGCAGTACGTC.

The rearrangement joins TRBV11-1 to TRBJ2-7; D may be TRBD1 (6 bases). With 5 bases removed from V and 2 bases from J, the gap between germline ends came to 13 bases. The CDR3 has 14 amino acids. CDR1 and CDR2 (germline): SGHAT, FQDESV (reference sequence). In DNA form, the CDR3 reads TGTGCCAGCAGCGCCCAGACAGGCCCCTACGAGCAGTACGTC. Translated: CASSAQTGPYEQYV.

The chain uses TRBV6-5 and TRBJ1-2; TRBD1 matches at 7 bases. V was pared by 6 bases and J by 4 bases, with 8 bases of the junction left unmatched. CDR1 is MNHEY, CDR2 SVGAGI, per germline. The CDR3 covers 14 residues. The CDR3 sequence is CASSGSGTAYGYTF. CDR3 DNA: TGTGCCAGCAGCGGATCCGGGACAGCCTATGGCTACACCTTC.

Here the CDR3 DNA reads TGTGCCAGCAGCTGGGGCTCCGCGGGGGGCGCAGATACGCAGTATTTT. Its translation: CASSWGSAGGADTQYF. The chain couples TRBV5-6 to TRBJ2-3, with 8 nucleotides matching TRBD2. Trimming cost V 3 bases and J 4 bases; bases outside gene matches: 10. This CDR3 has 16 residues. Germline CDR1 and CDR2: SGHDT and YYEEEE.

J is TRBJ1-5 and V is TRBV19; D might be TRBD1 (5 bases). Germline V gives CDR1 LNHDA, CDR2 SQIVND (reference sequence). This CDR3 region has 13 residues. With 5 bases removed from V and 3 bases from J, the gap between germline ends came to 8 bases. CDR3 coding DNA: TGTGCCAGTAGTGGACAATTCAATCAGCCCCAGCATTTT. Translation gives CASSGQFNQPQHF.

The gene calls are TRBV6-2 or TRBV6-3 and TRBJ1-2; unclear D gene. Germline loops: CDR1 MNHEY, CDR2 SVGEGT. V gave up 6 bases and J gave up 6 bases, with 17 bases separating them. The CDR3 spans 14 residues. CDR3 in DNA: TGTGCCAGCAGCACCATTGCGGGTAATGATGGCTACACCTTC. Its translation is CASSTIAGNDGYTF.

The rearrangement joins TRBV6-6 to TRBJ1-2; D ambiguous. Germline V gene lookup returns CDR1 MNHNY and CDR2 SVGAGI (reference sequence). V was cut by 2 bases and J by 4 bases, with 11 bases left in between. The CDR3 sequence is 14 residues long. This CDR3 is CASSYAGIGYGYTF. The CDR3 DNA reads TGTGCCAGCAGTTACGCGGGGATTGGCTATGGCTACACCTTC.

The V call is TRBV5-1, the J call TRBJ1-6, with TRBD1 identical over 7 bases. Looked up from germline, CDR1 is SGHRS and CDR2 is YFSETQ. Trimming at V came to 0 bases and at J to 1 base, leaving 7 bases not matched to a gene. The CDR3 extends over 18 amino acids. The CDR3 protein is CASSLAIRGSSYNSPLHF. The DNA for the CDR3 is TGCGCCAGCAGCTTGGCCATCAGGGGGTCATCCTATAATTCACCCCTCCACTTT.

The chain employs TRBV12-3 or TRBV12-4 and TRBJ2-5, with TRBD1 identical over 7 bases. V gave up 5 bases and J gave up 4 bases; unmatched junction bases: 4. This CDR3 has 13 residues. The CDR3 sequence: CASSDRARETQYF. The DNA for the CDR3 is TGTGCCAGCAGTGACAGGGCGAGAGAGACCCAGTACTTC.

This sequence joins TRBV11-2 and TRBJ2-2, with 7 bases matching TRBD1. The length of the CDR3 is 17 residues. Trimming at V came to 5 bases and at J to 0 bases, leaving 9 bases not matched to a gene. Per the germline V gene, CDR1 is SGHAT and CDR2 is FQNNGV. CDR3 bases: TGTGCCAGCAGCCACTTAGAACAGGGGCCGAACACCGGGGAGCTGTTTTTT. Its translation: CASSHLEQGPNTGELFF.

J is TRBJ1-5 and V is TRBV19, with D possibly matching TRBD1 (5 bases). Germline V lookup: CDR1 LNHDA, CDR2 SQIVND (reference sequence). The V end lost 2 bases, the J end lost 2 bases, and 13 bases lay between the germline ends. This CDR3 region has 16 residues. The CDR3 sequence is CASSIQGQGGNQPQHF. CDR3 coding DNA: TGTGCCAGTAGTATACAAGGGCAGGGTGGCAATCAGCCCCAGCATTTT. Combining the CDR3 with reference TRBV19 and TRBJ1-5 gives the whole variable domain DGGITQSPKYLFRKEGQNVTLSCEQNLNHDAMYWYRQDPGQGLRLIYYSQIVNDFQKGDIAEGYSVSREKKESFPLTVTSAQKNPTAFYLCASSIQGQGGNQPQHFGDGTRLSIL.

In DNA form, the CDR3 reads TGTGCCAGTAGTAATTCGGGGGGCCACACCGGGGAGCTGTTTTTT. Translated: CASSNSGGHTGELFF. The chain has TRBV19 and TRBJ2-2; TRBD2 is a possible D gene (7 bases). In germline, CDR1 is LNHDA, CDR2 SQIVND (reference sequence). Between the trimmed V and J ends, which lost 4 bases and 3 bases, there was a span of 12 bases. The CDR3 is 15 residues long.

This chain links TRBV27 with TRBJ1-1; the D gene is possibly TRBD1 (6 bases). Trimming took 4 bases from V and 0 from J, leaving 12 bases between them. The CDR3 has 15 amino acids. Germline V gives CDR1 MNHEY, CDR2 SMNVEV (reference sequence). The CDR3 sequence is CASSSSQGMNTEAFF. CDR3 in DNA: TGTGCCAGCAGTTCTTCTCAGGGGATGAACACTGAAGCTTTCTTT.

The V call is TRBV29-1, the J call TRBJ2-5; TRBD1 aligns across 9 bases. Trimming took 4 bases from V and 4 from J; bases not matched to a gene: 1. This CDR3 is 12 amino acids long. Germline CDR1 reads SQVTM; CDR2 reads ANQGSEA. CDR3 DNA: TGCAGCGTTGGGGGACAGGGAGAGACCCAGTACTTC. Residues: CSVGGQGETQYF.

This clone was seen many times. V is TRBV3-1 (or the pseudogene TRBV3-2) and J is TRBJ2-1; 8 bases fit TRBD2. Unmatched junction bases numbered 9, after V lost 5 bases and J lost 9 bases. Germline V CDR1 and CDR2: LGHDT, YNNKEL (reference sequence). CDR3 length: 14 amino acids. DNA of the CDR3: TGTGCCAGCAGCGGGGGGACTAGAGCTTCTGAGCAGTTCTTC. This codes for CASSGGTRASEQFF.

This clone was recorded only once. This chain joins TRBV30 and TRBJ2-7; D is possibly TRBD1 (5 bases). The germline CDR1 and CDR2 sequences are GTSNPN and SVGIG (reference sequence). V was pared by 2 bases and J by 5 bases, with 7 bases between. This CDR3 has 11 amino acids. CDR3 region: CAWSRTNEQYV. The CDR3 coding sequence is TGTGCCTGGAGTAGGACAAACGAGCAGTACGTC.

V and J are TRBV6-6 and TRBJ2-2; a weak D match, TRBD2 (5 bases). V shed 6 bases and J shed 2 bases, with 13 bases lying between them. Per the germline V gene, CDR1 is MNHNY and CDR2 is SVGAGI (reference sequence). The CDR3 length is 15 residues. The CDR3 loop reads CASSRIGLNTGELFF. The CDR3, as DNA: TGTGCCAGCAGCCGGATTGGACTTAACACCGGGGAGCTGTTTTTT.

This clone has a handful of counts. The chain employs TRBV28 and TRBJ2-7; unclear D gene. The CDR3 spans 13 residues. The V and J ends lost 2 bases and 5 bases respectively, with 10 bases between them. Germline values: CDR1 MDHEN, CDR2 SYDVKM. CDR3 region: CASSLVAAHEQYF. CDR3 DNA sequence: TGTGCCAGCAGTTTAGTGGCTGCTCACGAGCAGTACTTC.